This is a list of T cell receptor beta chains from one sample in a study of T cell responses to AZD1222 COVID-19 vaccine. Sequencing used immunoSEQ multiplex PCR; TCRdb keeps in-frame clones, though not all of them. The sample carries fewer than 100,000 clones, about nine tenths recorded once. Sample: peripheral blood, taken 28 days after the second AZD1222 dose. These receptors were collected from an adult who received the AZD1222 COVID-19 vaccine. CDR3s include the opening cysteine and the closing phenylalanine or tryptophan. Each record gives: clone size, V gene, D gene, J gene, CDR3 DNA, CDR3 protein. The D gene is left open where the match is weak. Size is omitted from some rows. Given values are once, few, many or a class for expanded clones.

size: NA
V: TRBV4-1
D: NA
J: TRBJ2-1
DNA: TGCGCCAGCAGCCAAGAAGGGAGAAACTTCCGAGATGAGCAGTTCTTC
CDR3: CASSQEGRNFRDEQFF

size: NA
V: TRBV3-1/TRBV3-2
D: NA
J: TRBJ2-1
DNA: TGTGCCAGCAGCCAAGATCGGGGGAGGCCTTACAATGAGCAGTTCTTC
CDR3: CASSQDRGRPYNEQFF

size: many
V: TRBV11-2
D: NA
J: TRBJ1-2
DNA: TGTGCCAGCAGCGCCCTGGGGGTTGGCTATGGCTACACCTTC
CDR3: CASSALGVGYGYTF

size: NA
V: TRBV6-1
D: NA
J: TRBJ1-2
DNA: TGTGCCAGCAGTGAAGCCTGGGGAGCCTTAAACTATGGCTACACCTTC
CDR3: CASSEAWGALNYGYTF

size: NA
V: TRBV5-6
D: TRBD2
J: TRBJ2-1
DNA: TGTGCCAGCAGCTTGCGCGGGGGTAGTGGCTCCTACAATGAGCAGTTCTTC
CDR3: CASSLRGGSGSYNEQFF

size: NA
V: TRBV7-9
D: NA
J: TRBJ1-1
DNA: TGTGCCAGCAGCTTAGGGACCCATGAAGCTTTCTTT
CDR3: CASSLGTHEAFF

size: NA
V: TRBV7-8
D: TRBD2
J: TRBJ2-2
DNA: TGTGCCAGCAGCACCAGACTAGCGGGAGGGCCCTTGGTAACGGCCGGGGAGCTGTTTTTT
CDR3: CASSTRLAGGPLVTAGELFF

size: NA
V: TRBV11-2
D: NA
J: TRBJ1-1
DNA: TGTGCCAGCAGCTTAGGCCGGGGACGGCGGGACACTGAAGCTTTCTTT
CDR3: CASSLGRGRRDTEAFF

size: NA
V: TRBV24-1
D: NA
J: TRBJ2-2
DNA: TGTGCCACCAGTGGCCGAGGGGCTTCGAACACCGGGGAGCTGTTTTTT
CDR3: CATSGRGASNTGELFF

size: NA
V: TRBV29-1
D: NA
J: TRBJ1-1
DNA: TGCAGCGCTGAGGCCCGGAGGGTGGGGACTGAAGCTTTCTTT
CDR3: CSAEARRVGTEAFF

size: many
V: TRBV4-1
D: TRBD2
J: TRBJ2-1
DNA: TGCGCCAGCAGCCAAAACCCCTCGACTAGCGCTTACAATGAGCAGTTCTTC
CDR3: CASSQNPSTSAYNEQFF

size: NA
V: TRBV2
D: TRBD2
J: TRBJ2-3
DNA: TGTGCCAGCAGTGAAGGGGCTAGCGGGAGTAGGGATACGCAGTATTTT
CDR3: CASSEGASGSRDTQYF

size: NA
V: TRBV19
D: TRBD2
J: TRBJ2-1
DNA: TGTGCCAGTAGTATAGTGGGTAGCGGGAGGAATGAGCAGTTCTTC
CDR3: CASSIVGSGRNEQFF

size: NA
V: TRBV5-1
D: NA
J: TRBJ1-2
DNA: TGCGCCAGCAGCCGAGGGGTGACGCGCTATGGCTACACCTTC
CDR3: CASSRGVTRYGYTF

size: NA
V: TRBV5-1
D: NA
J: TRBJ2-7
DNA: TGCGCCAGCAGCTTGCAAGGTTTTGGCTACGAGCAGTACTTC
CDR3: CASSLQGFGYEQYF

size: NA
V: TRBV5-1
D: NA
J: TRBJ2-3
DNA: TGCGCCAGCAGCCCCGGGACCCCTGGCGCAGATACGCAGTATTTT
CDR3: CASSPGTPGADTQYF

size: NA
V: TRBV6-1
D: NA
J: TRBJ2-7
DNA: TGTGCCAGCAGTGGCAGGGCCTACGAGCAGTACTTC
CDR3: CASSGRAYEQYF

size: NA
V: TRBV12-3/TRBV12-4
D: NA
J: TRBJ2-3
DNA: TGTGCCAGCAGTTCCGACACAGATACGCAGTATTTT
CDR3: CASSSDTDTQYF

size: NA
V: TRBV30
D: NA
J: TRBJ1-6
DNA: TGTGCCTTTGGGCCCCGGCGGGCCGATTCACCCCTCCACTTT
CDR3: CAFGPRRADSPLHF

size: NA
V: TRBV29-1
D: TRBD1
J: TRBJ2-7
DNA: TGCAGCGTTGAGAGGACAGGGGGAGGCTACGAGCAGTACTTC
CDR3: CSVERTGGGYEQYF

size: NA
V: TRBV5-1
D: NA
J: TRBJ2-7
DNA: TGCGCCAGCAGACAAATTGACGGGAGTAAGGACGAGCAGTACTTC
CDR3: CASRQIDGSKDEQYF

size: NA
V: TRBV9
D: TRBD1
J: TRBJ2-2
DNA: TGTGCCAGCAGCTCGGGACAGGGGCACGGGGAGCTGTTTTTT
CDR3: CASSSGQGHGELFF

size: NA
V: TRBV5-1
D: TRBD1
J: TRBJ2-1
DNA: TGCGCCAGCAGCTTGACAGGGGGCATCTACAATGAGCAGTTCTTC
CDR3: CASSLTGGIYNEQFF

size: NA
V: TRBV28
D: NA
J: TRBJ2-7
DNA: TGTGCCAGCAGTTTTAAGGGGACCTACGAGCAGTACTTC
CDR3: CASSFKGTYEQYF

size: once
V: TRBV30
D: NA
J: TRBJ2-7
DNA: TGTGCCTGGAGTGTCGGGGGGGACAGCTCCTACGAGCAGTACTTC
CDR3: CAWSVGGDSSYEQYF

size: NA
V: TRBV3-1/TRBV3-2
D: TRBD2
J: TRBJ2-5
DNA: TGTGCCAGCAGCCAAATTTCAGCGGACGGGAGGGCCTTGGGTAGCCAAGAGACCCAGTACTTC
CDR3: CASSQISADGRALGSQETQYF

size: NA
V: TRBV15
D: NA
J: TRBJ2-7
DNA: TGTGCCACCAGCAAAGGAGGGATCGAGCAGTACTTC
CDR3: CATSKGGIEQYF

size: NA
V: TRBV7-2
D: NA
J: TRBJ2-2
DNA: TGTGCCAGCAGCCCATACAGGGCCACCGGGGAGCTGTTTTTT
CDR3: CASSPYRATGELFF

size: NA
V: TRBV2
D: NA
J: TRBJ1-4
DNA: TGTGCCAGCAAAAGGGCTAATGAAAAACTGTTTTTT
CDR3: CASKRANEKLFF

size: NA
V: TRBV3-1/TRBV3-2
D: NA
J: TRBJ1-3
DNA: TGTGCCAGCAGCCGTCTAGCGGACGGCTCTGGAAACACCATATATTTT
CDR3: CASSRLADGSGNTIYF

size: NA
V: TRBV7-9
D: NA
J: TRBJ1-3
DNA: TGTGCCAGCAGCCCTACAAACATTGGAAACACCATATATTTT
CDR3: CASSPTNIGNTIYF

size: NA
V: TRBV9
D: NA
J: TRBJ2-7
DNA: TGTGCCAGCAGCGTATCCCTACTCTCCTACGAGCAGTACTTC
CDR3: CASSVSLLSYEQYF

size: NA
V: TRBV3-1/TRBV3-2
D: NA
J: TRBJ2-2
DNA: TGTGCCAGCAGCCAAGGGGGAGTTTTAACCGGGGAGCTGTTTTTT
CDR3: CASSQGGVLTGELFF

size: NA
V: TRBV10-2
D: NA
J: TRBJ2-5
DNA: TGCGCCACCGGAGGGAGTATCGGAAAGACCCAGTACTTC
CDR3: CATGGSIGKTQYF

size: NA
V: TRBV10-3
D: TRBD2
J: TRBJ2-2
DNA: TGTGCCATCAGTGAGTCGAGCGGGAGCGGTACCGGGGAGCTGTTTTTT
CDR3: CAISESSGSGTGELFF

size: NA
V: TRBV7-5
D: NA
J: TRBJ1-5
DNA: TGTGTCAGAAGCTTAAGGTCACTAGAAAGCAATCAGCCCCAGCATTTT
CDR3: CVRSLRSLESNQPQHF

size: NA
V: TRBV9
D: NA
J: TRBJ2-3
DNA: TGTGCCAGCAGCGTATCGGGACTTAGCACAGATACGCAGTATTTT
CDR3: CASSVSGLSTDTQYF

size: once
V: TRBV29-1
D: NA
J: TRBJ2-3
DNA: TGCAGCGTTCGGGAGTCAGATACGCAGTATTTT
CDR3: CSVRESDTQYF

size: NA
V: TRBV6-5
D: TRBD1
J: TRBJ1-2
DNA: TGTGCCAGCAGCCGGGACAGGAACTATGGCTACACCTTC
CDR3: CASSRDRNYGYTF

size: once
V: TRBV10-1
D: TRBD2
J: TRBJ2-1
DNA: TGCGCCAGCAGTGAGGCGGGAGGGAACTACAATGAGCAGTTCTTC
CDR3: CASSEAGGNYNEQFF

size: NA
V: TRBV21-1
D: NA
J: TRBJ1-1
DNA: TGTGCCAGCAGGAAGGGTCCGGGGGCGCCGGGTAGGACGAACACTGAAGCTTTCTTT
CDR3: CASRKGPGAPGRTNTEAFF

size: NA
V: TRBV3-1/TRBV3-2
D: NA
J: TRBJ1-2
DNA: TGTGCCAGCAGTCCCGGCCAAAGCTATGGCTACACCTTC
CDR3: CASSPGQSYGYTF

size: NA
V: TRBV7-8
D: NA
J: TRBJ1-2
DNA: TGTGCCAGCAGCTTAGTCACCAGTCCCTATGGCTACACCTTC
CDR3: CASSLVTSPYGYTF

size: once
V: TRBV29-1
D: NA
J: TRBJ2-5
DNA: TGCAGCGTTCACAGGGACGGGGAGACCCAGTACTTC
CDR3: CSVHRDGETQYF

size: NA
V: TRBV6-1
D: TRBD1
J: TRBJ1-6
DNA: TGTGCCAGCAGTGACCTGACAGGGATGGATAATTCACCCCTCCACTTT
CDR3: CASSDLTGMDNSPLHF

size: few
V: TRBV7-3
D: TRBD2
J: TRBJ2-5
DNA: TGTGCCAGCAGCATAGGACTAGCGGGATTGGAGACCCAGTACTTC
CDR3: CASSIGLAGLETQYF